This T cell receptor beta chain is from a study of blood T cells in healthy people across ages. Study-level information: Through template switching, about one barcoded beta molecule was captured per two T cells, as measured in model experiments. Points from the study as a whole: Greater diversity and more naive CD4+ cells were seen in long-lived donors than in aged donors. Observed TCR beta diversity per million T cells went down as age went up. This fall followed a roughly linear course with age. Leaving the PBMCs unsorted stopped any conclusive comparison of naive versus antigen-experienced cells.

This CDR3 comprises 15 residues. Per germline, CDR1 DFQATT and CDR2 SNEGSKA (reference sequence). The use of a sample-barcoded 5' primer and a J-beta primer mix characterized a second PCR of roughly 7 to 11 cycles. Each CDR3 protein gets one entry after TCRdb re-called the 5' RACE reads with MiXCR. The sample lists 450,000 to 700,000 distinct CDR3 sequences; 25% to 30% were seen once. Details on this clonotype: The antigen is undetermined. One end of the junction does not line up with germline, which may come from a read error.

Source material: blood. The chain is built from TRBV20-1 and TRBJ1-1; 8 bases are a match to TRBD1. This clonotype was obtained from a woman aged 70-85 years in good health. The CDR3 sequence: CSAQAPQGVNTEAFF. CDR3 nucleotides: TGCAGTGCCCAAGCCCCACAGGGGGTGAATACTGAAGCTTTCTTT.